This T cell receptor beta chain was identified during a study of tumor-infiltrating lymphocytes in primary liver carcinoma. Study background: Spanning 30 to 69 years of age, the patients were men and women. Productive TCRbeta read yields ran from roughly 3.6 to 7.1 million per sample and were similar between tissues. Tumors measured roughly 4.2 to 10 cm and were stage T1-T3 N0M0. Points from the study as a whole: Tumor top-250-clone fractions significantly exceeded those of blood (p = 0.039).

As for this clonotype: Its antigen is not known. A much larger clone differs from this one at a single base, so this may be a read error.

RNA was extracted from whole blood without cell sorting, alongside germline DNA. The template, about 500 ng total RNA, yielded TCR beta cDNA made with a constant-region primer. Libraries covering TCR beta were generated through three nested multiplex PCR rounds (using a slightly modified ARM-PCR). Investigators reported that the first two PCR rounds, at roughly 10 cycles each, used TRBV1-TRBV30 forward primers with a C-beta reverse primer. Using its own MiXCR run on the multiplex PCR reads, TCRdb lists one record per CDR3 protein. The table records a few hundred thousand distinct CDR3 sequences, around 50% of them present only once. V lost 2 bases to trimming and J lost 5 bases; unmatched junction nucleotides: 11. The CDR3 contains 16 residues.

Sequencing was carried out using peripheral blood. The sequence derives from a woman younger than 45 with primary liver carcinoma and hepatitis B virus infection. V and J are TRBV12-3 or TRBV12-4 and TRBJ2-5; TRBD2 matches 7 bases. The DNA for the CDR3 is TGTGCCAGCAGTTTAACGGGGGGACTTAGCAAGGAGACCCAGTACTTC. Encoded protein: CASSLTGGLSKETQYF.